The 17 T cell receptor beta chains reported below all come from one sample, sequenced in a study of T cells in tumors after PD-1 blockade. This sample's time point: second of two pre-therapy site-matched biopsies 2 to 3 months apart. Only in-frame clones appear in the TCRdb table, and some are missing; sequencing was by immunoSEQ multiplex PCR. This sample has about 1,900 clones, with approximately 74% found just once. This specimen consisted of tumor tissue, obtained before anti-PD-1 treatment. The source of these receptors is a human donor with basal cell carcinoma.

V usage is TRBV12-5 and J usage is TRBJ1-1; 8 bases agree with TRBD1. The junction had 5 bases not matched to a gene; V was cut back by 5 bases and J by 0 bases. The CDR3 runs 15 residues. CDR1 LGHNT and CDR2 FRNRAP come from the germline V gene. CDR3 sequence: CASGKGQGMNTEAFF. In DNA, the CDR3 is TGTGCTAGTGGTAAAGGACAGGGAATGAACACTGAAGCTTTCTTT. The whole variable domain, filled in from reference TRBV12-5 and TRBJ1-1, reads DARVTQTPRHKVTEMGQEVTMRCQPILGHNTVFWYRQTMMQGLELLAYFRNRAPLDDSGMPKDRFSAEMPDATLATLKIQPSEPRDSAVYFCASGKGQGMNTEAFFGQGTRLTVV.

The genes are TRBV7-2 and TRBJ2-1; 8 nucleotides align to TRBD1. CDR1 is SGHTA and CDR2 is FQGNSA in the germline V gene. CDR3 length: 13 amino acids. V shed 5 bases, J shed 4 bases, and the junction held 1 base outside the gene matches. CDR3 in amino acids: CASSRDRYNEQFF. The CDR3 nucleotides read TGTGCCAGCAGCCGGGACAGGTACAATGAGCAGTTCTTC.

The chain has TRBV19 and TRBJ1-3, with D unclear. Germline V gene lookup returns CDR1 LNHDA and CDR2 SQIVND (reference sequence). Trimming took off 3 bases at V and 1 base at J, with 4 bases between the two ends. The CDR3 runs 13 residues. CDR3: CASSIRSGNTIYF. Here the CDR3 DNA reads TGTGCCAGTAGTATCAGGTCTGGAAACACCATATATTTT.

The V and J genes are TRBV6-1 and TRBJ1-2, with no clear D. The CDR3 extends over 15 amino acids. Germline loops: CDR1 MNHNS, CDR2 SASEGT. With 2 bases removed from V and 4 bases from J, the gap between germline ends came to 14 bases. CDR3 DNA sequence: TGTGCCAGCAGTGAAAGCCTTTCGGGCTCCTATGGCTACACCTTC. The encoded protein is CASSESLSGSYGYTF.

The genes are TRBV9 and TRBJ2-3; 9 nucleotides agree with TRBD2. The CDR3 length is 15 residues. Germline trimming cut 2 bases from V and 5 bases from J; bases unmatched to any gene: 6. Germline V lookup: CDR1 SGDLS, CDR2 YYNGEE. In DNA, the CDR3 is TGTGCCAGCAGCGTTGCGGGGGGGGCTCAAGATACGCAGTATTTT. It specifies CASSVAGGAQDTQYF.

This clone was counted only a few times. The chain uses TRBV7-9 and TRBJ1-5, with D tentatively TRBD1 (5 bases). Trimming left V 4 bases short and J 0 bases short, with 10 bases between. This CDR3 is built from 15 residues. Germline V lookup: CDR1 SEHNR, CDR2 FQNEAQ (reference sequence). CDR3 nucleotides: TGTGCCAGCAGCTCATCAGGGAATAGCAATCAGCCCCAGCATTTT. This gives the protein CASSSSGNSNQPQHF.

The rearrangement uses TRBV28 and TRBJ2-7; unclear D gene. This CDR3 comprises 14 residues. Trimming left V 5 bases short and J 1 base short, with 12 bases between. Germline V gene sequence: CDR1 MDHEN, CDR2 SYDVKM. CDR3 loop: CASSIAGRSYEQYF. The CDR3 nucleotides read TGTGCCAGCAGTATCGCCGGTCGATCCTACGAGCAGTACTTC.

J is TRBJ2-2 and V is TRBV6-2 or TRBV6-3, with D tentatively TRBD1 or TRBD2 (6 bases each). The CDR3 spans 14 residues. Germline CDR1 and CDR2: MNHEY and SVGEGT. The V and J ends lost 4 bases and 6 bases respectively, with 12 bases between them. CDR3 in amino acids: CASSSLRGAGELFF. The CDR3, as DNA: TGTGCCAGCAGTTCCCTAAGGGGGGCCGGGGAGCTGTTTTTT.

The rearrangement links TRBV5-1 to TRBJ2-1; 10 bases line up with TRBD2. This CDR3 spans 19 amino acids. V lost 4 bases, J lost 3 bases, and 16 bases stayed unmatched. Germline CDR1 reads SGHRS; CDR2 reads YFSETQ. CDR3 bases: TGCGCCAGCAGCCCCGTGGCTAGCGGGGGTGCCGGCCGCTACAATGAGCAGTTCTTC. Protein: CASSPVASGGAGRYNEQFF.

V usage is TRBV11-3 and J usage is TRBJ2-5; D gene uncertain. Trimming removed 1 base from V and 0 bases from J, with 6 bases in between. In germline, CDR1 is SGHNT, CDR2 YENEEA. This CDR3 is 14 amino acids long. The CDR3 is CASSLAANQETQYF. DNA for the CDR3: TGTGCCAGCAGCTTAGCCGCTAACCAAGAGACCCAGTACTTC.

A few counts support this clone. This rearrangement joins TRBV12-3 or TRBV12-4 to TRBJ2-1, with unresolved D. This CDR3 has 12 amino acids. V lost 3 bases and J lost 7, with 7 bases in between. The CDR3 loop reads CASSFSVNEQFF. CDR3 nucleotides: TGTGCCAGCAGTTTTTCAGTAAATGAGCAGTTCTTC.

V gene TRBV29-1 combines with J gene TRBJ1-2; D gene uncertain. The CDR3 has 14 amino acids. The V end lost 2 bases, the J end lost 4 bases, and 14 bases lay between the germline ends. Germline V gene lookup returns CDR1 SQVTM and CDR2 ANQGSEA. CDR3 in DNA: TGCAGCGTTGAAATGCCAGCGTTTTCCTATGGCTACACCTTC. Residues: CSVEMPAFSYGYTF. The full variable domain, completed using reference TRBV29-1 and TRBJ1-2, is SAVISQKPSRDICQRGTSLTIQCQVDSQVTMMFWYRQQPGQSLTLIATANQGSEATYESGFVIDKFPISRPNLTFSTLTVSNMSPEDSSIYLCSVEMPAFSYGYTFGSGTRLTVV.

This clone appeared once. The CDR3 protein is CASSLDDLTDTQYF. The DNA for the CDR3 is TGCGCCAGCAGCTTGGACGACCTCACAGATACGCAGTATTTT. The chain couples TRBV5-1 to TRBJ2-3, with D hard to call. This CDR3 has 14 residues. Trimming shortened V by 0 bases and J by 2 bases, and 7 bases separated the two germline ends. In germline, CDR1 is SGHRS, CDR2 YFSETQ.

This rearrangement joins TRBV3-1 (or the pseudogene TRBV3-2) to TRBJ2-2, with 7 nucleotides matching TRBD2. J lost 0 bases, V lost 2 bases, and 6 bases had no gene match. CDR1 is LGHDT, CDR2 YNNKEL, per germline (reference sequence). The CDR3 length is 17 residues. The CDR3 DNA follows: TGTGCCAGCAGCCAAAAAGAGGGACTACCGAACACCGGGGAGCTGTTTTTT. It encodes CASSQKEGLPNTGELFF.

The chain combines TRBV5-1 with TRBJ1-2, with 10 bases aligning to TRBD1. J lost 8 bases, V lost 0 bases, and 4 bases had no gene match. CDR3 length: 14 residues. CDR1 is SGHRS, CDR2 YFSETQ, per germline. The CDR3 reads CASSLGQGAGGYTF. In nucleotides, the CDR3 is TGCGCCAGCAGCTTGGGACAGGGGGCCGGAGGCTACACCTTC.

This chain links TRBV7-8 with TRBJ2-2; a weak D match, TRBD2 (6 bases). V lost 4 bases and J lost 2, with 8 bases in between. CDR3 length equals 14 residues. CDR1 and CDR2 (germline): SGHVS, FQNEAQ. The CDR3 DNA reads TGTGCCAGCAGCTGGGGACTTAACACCGGGGAGCTGTTTTTT. Its translation is CASSWGLNTGELFF.

The chain links TRBV2 to TRBJ1-6, with 9 bases aligning to TRBD1. The V gene's germline CDR1 is SNHLY and CDR2 FYNNEI. The trim removed 4 bases at V and 6 bases at J, leaving 10 bases unmatched. CDR3 length: 17 residues. CDR3 in amino acids: CASSVLPGQGFNSPLHF. The CDR3 nucleotides are TGTGCCAGCAGTGTCCTTCCGGGACAGGGATTTAATTCACCCCTCCACTTT. Based on the CDR3 plus reference TRBV2 and TRBJ1-6, the full variable domain is EPEVTQTPSHQVTQMGQEVILRCVPISNHLYFYWYRQILGQKVEFLVSFYNNEISEKSEIFDDQFSVERPDGSNFTLKIRSTKLEDSAMYFCASSVLPGQGFNSPLHFGNGTRLTVT.